These 28 T cell receptor beta chains were sequenced from one sample in a study of blood T cell repertoires in COVID-19. The method was immunoSEQ multiplex PCR; TCRdb's version includes in-frame clones alone and lacks a portion of them. The repertoire holds approximately 300,000 clones, 80% to 95% seen once, with about 7% in the top ten. Input material: peripheral blood. These receptor sequences come from a woman in her 30s with COVID-19, enrolled during active disease.

CDR3 in amino acids: CSVEDVGEIEQFF. The CDR3 DNA reads as TGCAGCGTTGAAGATGTGGGAGAAATTGAGCAGTTCTTC. The J gene is TRBJ2-1, the V gene TRBV29-1, with D perhaps matching TRBD2 (5 bases). This CDR3 contains 13 residues. The germline V gene has CDR1 SQVTM and CDR2 ANQGSEA. Trimming removed 0 bases from V and 9 bases from J, with 12 bases in between.

About this clone: The junction shows a germline mismatch at one end, possibly a read error. J is TRBJ1-2 and V is TRBV28, with 8 bases aligning to TRBD1. The CDR3 has 12 amino acids. Germline V CDR1 and CDR2: MDHEN, SYDVKM. CDR3 DNA sequence: TGTGCCAGCAGTTTTGCCGGACAGGGCATCGCCTTC. Translating it yields CASSFAGQGIAF.

The chain combines TRBV4-1 with TRBJ1-2; 9 positions agree with TRBD1. J lost 7 bases, V lost 3 bases, and 6 bases had no gene match. CDR1 is MGHRA and CDR2 is YSYEKL in the germline V gene. The CDR3 is made up of 14 amino acids. Here the CDR3 DNA reads TGCGCCAGCAGCCAGAAACAGGGGGCTCCTGGCTACACCTTC. Protein product: CASSQKQGAPGYTF.

The gene calls are TRBV4-2 and TRBJ1-5; D possibly corresponds to TRBD1 (5 bases). The V gene's germline CDR1 is LGHNA and CDR2 YNFKEQ. CDR3 size: 18 residues. V was pared by 0 bases and J by 0 bases, with 15 bases between. CDR3 nucleotides: TGTGCCAGCAGCCAAGATGGACGGGGCGGGGGTAGCAATCAGCCCCAGCATTTT. This encodes CASSQDGRGGGSNQPQHF.

This chain connects TRBV6-2 or TRBV6-3 to TRBJ2-5, with 11 bases fitting TRBD2. With 2 bases clipped from V and 9 bases from J, the junction kept 8 bases outside the gene matches. Germline CDR1 is MNHEY and CDR2 is SVGEGT. The CDR3 has 15 residues. Here the CDR3 DNA reads TGTGCCAGCAGTTACCCGGCTAGCGGGGGGCAGGCCCAGTACTTC. It is translated as CASSYPASGGQAQYF.

The rearrangement links TRBV7-8 to TRBJ2-1; TRBD2 agrees at 8 bases. CDR1 and CDR2 (germline): SGHVS, FQNEAQ. V dropped 0 bases and J dropped 3; count of bases not matched to a gene: 4. The CDR3 is 16 residues long. Written as DNA, the CDR3 is TGTGCCAGCAGCTTAGCCCGGACTAGCAGCTACAATGAGCAGTTCTTC. Amino acid sequence: CASSLARTSSYNEQFF.

The chain joins TRBV7-2 to TRBJ2-3; maybe TRBD2 (5 bases). V was cut by 2 bases and J by 1 base, with 13 bases left in between. The germline gives CDR1 SGHTA, CDR2 FQGNSA. The CDR3 loop spans 16 amino acids. CDR3 amino acids: CASSLQAVAGTDTQYF. Here the CDR3 DNA reads TGTGCCAGCAGCTTACAAGCGGTGGCGGGCACAGATACGCAGTATTTT.

The gene calls are TRBV10-2 and TRBJ2-7, with D possibly called TRBD1 or TRBD2 (5 bases each). Germline V gives CDR1 WSHSY, CDR2 SAAADI. CDR3 length: 14 residues. V lost 4 bases and J 0 bases, leaving 10 bases between the germline ends. The CDR3 DNA is TGCGCCAGCAGTGGGTCAGGGAGCTCCTACGAGCAGTACTTC. Translation: CASSGSGSSYEQYF.

The rearrangement uses TRBV5-5 and TRBJ1-1, with 8 nucleotides matching TRBD1. J gave up 1 base and V 1 base, and 3 bases lay outside the gene matches. The CDR3 totals 15 residues. The V gene's germline CDR1 is SGHKS and CDR2 YYEKEE (reference sequence). The CDR3 loop is CASSLQGARNTEAFF. The CDR3 DNA reads TGTGCCAGCAGCTTGCAGGGGGCGAGGAACACTGAAGCTTTCTTT.

This chain links TRBV7-9 with TRBJ2-1; weak D call: TRBD1 (6 bases). CDR3 length: 16 residues. The germline V gene has CDR1 SEHNR and CDR2 FQNEAQ (reference sequence). Trimming pared 0 bases from V and 7 bases from J, leaving 16 bases between. The CDR3 DNA sequence: TGTGCCAGCAGCTTAGCGCGCGGACAGCGAAAGAATGAGCAGTTCTTC. Its translation is CASSLARGQRKNEQFF.

The chain combines TRBV9 with TRBJ1-3; D unresolved. Germline values: CDR1 SGDLS, CDR2 YYNGEE. The germline V and J ends were trimmed by 2 bases and 0 bases, with 12 bases remaining between them. The CDR3 consists of 16 residues. The CDR3 is CASSVTGRFSGNTIYF. CDR3 nucleotide sequence: TGTGCCAGCAGCGTCACCGGGAGATTCTCTGGAAACACCATATATTTT.

The genes are TRBV5-1 and TRBJ2-5; 7 positions agree with TRBD1. Germline loops: CDR1 SGHRS, CDR2 YFSETQ. The CDR3 sequence is 14 residues long. Trimming at V came to 2 bases and at J to 3 bases, leaving 4 bases not matched to a gene. Written as DNA, the CDR3 is TGCGCCAGCAGCTTTTACGGGACAGAAGAGACCCAGTACTTC. It codes for CASSFYGTEETQYF.

The chain couples TRBV5-4 to TRBJ2-3; 7 bases fit TRBD1. The CDR3 is 14 amino acids. Losses at the gene ends were 3 bases for V and 6 bases for J; bases not matched to a gene: 7. CDR1 is SGHNT and CDR2 is YYREEE in the germline V gene (reference sequence). CDR3 loop: CASSSGTVVDTQYF. DNA of the CDR3: TGTGCCAGCAGCTCCGGGACAGTAGTTGATACGCAGTATTTT.

This clone came up once. The chain joins TRBV29-1 to TRBJ2-5, with a weak D call TRBD1 (5 bases). CDR1 SQVTM and CDR2 ANQGSEA come from the germline V gene. The length of the CDR3 is 13 residues. V was trimmed by 1 base and J by 4 bases, leaving 10 bases between them. CDR3 loop: CSVEAGLRETQYF. In nucleotides, the CDR3 is TGCAGCGTTGAAGCAGGGTTGCGAGAGACCCAGTACTTC.

This chain links TRBV3-1 (or the pseudogene TRBV3-2) with TRBJ2-3, with 7 bases lining up with TRBD2. The V gene's germline CDR1 is LGHDT and CDR2 YNNKEL (reference sequence). With V trimmed by 6 bases and J by 5 bases, 8 bases remained unmatched. The CDR3 is 14 residues long. The CDR3 coding sequence is TGTGCCAGCAGATCAGCGGGGCCGGGAGATACGCAGTATTTT. It is translated as CASRSAGPGDTQYF.

V usage is TRBV12-3 or TRBV12-4 and J usage is TRBJ1-1, with D unclear. The CDR3 covers 13 residues. Between the trimmed V and J ends, which lost 3 bases and 3 bases, there was a span of 8 bases. This chain's CDR3 is CASSFNRDTEAFF. The CDR3 DNA is TGTGCCAGCAGTTTTAACCGGGACACTGAAGCTTTCTTT.

The sample holds one count of this clone. CDR3 protein: CASSEIQGEETQYF. In nucleotides, the CDR3 is TGTGCCAGCAGTGAAATACAGGGTGAAGAGACCCAGTACTTC. V gene TRBV2 combines with J gene TRBJ2-5, with D possibly being TRBD1 (6 bases). Germline-derived CDR1 and CDR2 are SNHLY and FYNNEI. This CDR3 is 14 amino acids long. Trimming pared 2 bases from V and 3 bases from J, leaving 10 bases between.

A note on this clone: One junction end does not reproduce the germline sequence, and a read error may be involved. This chain connects TRBV28 to TRBJ1-4; D gene unclear. The CDR3 is 14 amino acids. Germline assignment: CDR1 MDHEN and CDR2 SYDVKM. The CDR3 region has the DNA TGTGCCAGCAGTTTAAGCTCAACTAATAAAAAACTGTTTTTT. Translating gives CASSLSSTNKKLFF.

The chain has TRBV4-3 and TRBJ2-1, with 10 positions matching TRBD2. V was pared by 1 base and J by 5 bases, with 8 bases of the junction left unmatched. Germline assignment: CDR1 LGHNA and CDR2 YSLEER. The CDR3 runs to 17 residues. The CDR3 region is CASSQGSGLAANNEQFF. In DNA, the CDR3 is TGCGCCAGCAGCCAAGGGTCAGGACTAGCGGCCAACAATGAGCAGTTCTTC.

The chain is built from TRBV6-2 or TRBV6-3 and TRBJ1-2; 10 bases are a match to TRBD1. The V gene end was trimmed by 6 bases and the J gene end by 6 bases; junction bases not matched to a gene: 4. CDR1 is MNHEY and CDR2 is SVGEGT in the germline V gene. CDR3 length: 13 residues. The CDR3, as DNA: TGTGCCAGCAGCCCGGGACAGGGGAATGGCTACACCTTC. Protein: CASSPGQGNGYTF.

This clone came up once. The chain carries TRBV3-1 (or the pseudogene TRBV3-2) and TRBJ2-5, with D uncertain. The CDR3 runs to 13 residues. Trimming took off 5 bases at V and 5 bases at J, with 12 bases between the two ends. CDR1 is LGHDT, CDR2 YNNKEL, per germline (reference sequence). CDR3 DNA: TGTGCCAGCAGCGAAACACCCGGGGAGACCCAGTACTTC. It yields the protein CASSETPGETQYF.

The chain is built from TRBV5-1 and TRBJ2-3; a weak D match, TRBD2 (5 bases). Trimming pared 4 bases from V and 2 bases from J, leaving 14 bases between. The CDR3 spans 15 residues. Germline CDR1 reads SGHRS; CDR2 reads YFSETQ. The CDR3 here is CASSRTPRDTDTQYF. In DNA form, the CDR3 reads TGCGCCAGCAGCCGAACCCCGAGGGACACAGATACGCAGTATTTT.

In this sample, this clone turned up once. The chain combines TRBV7-9 with TRBJ1-1, with D perhaps TRBD1 (5 bases). The CDR3 totals 14 residues. CDR1 and CDR2 (germline): SEHNR, FQNEAQ (reference sequence). V was shortened by 3 bases and J by 4 bases, with 12 bases between the two germline ends. CDR3 DNA sequence: TGTGCCAGCAGCTTGGTCAGGGTGGGCACTGAAGCTTTCTTT. Its translation is CASSLVRVGTEAFF.

The chain recombines TRBV10-3 with TRBJ1-1, with TRBD1 as a possible D gene (5 bases). CDR1 ENHRY and CDR2 SYGVKD come from the germline V gene. The ends were cut back, 0 bases at V and 10 bases at J, with 15 bases in the middle. This CDR3 contains 14 residues. The chain's CDR3 is CAISESRAGWGAFF. Here the CDR3 DNA reads TGTGCCATCAGTGAGTCCCGTGCAGGGTGGGGAGCTTTCTTT.

This chain joins TRBV19 and TRBJ1-6; 10 nucleotides agree with TRBD1. The germline CDR1 and CDR2 sequences are LNHDA and SQIVND (reference sequence). The CDR3 runs 13 residues. With 9 bases clipped from V and 8 bases from J, the junction kept 4 bases outside the gene matches. The CDR3 coding sequence is TGTGCCAGCGGACAGGGGGTTTATTCACCCCTCCACTTT. Amino acids: CASGQGVYSPLHF.

The V gene is TRBV11-2, the J gene TRBJ2-7, with TRBD2 matching 10 bases. The germline V gene encodes CDR1 SGHAT and CDR2 FQNNGV. After removal of 3 bases from V and 7 bases from J, the junction contained 6 bases not matched to a gene. The CDR3 consists of 14 residues. The CDR3 bases are TGTGCCAGCAGCTTGCAGCGGGAGGGGGGAGAGCAGTACTTC. This encodes CASSLQREGGEQYF. Using reference TRBV11-2 and TRBJ2-7 for the parts outside the CDR3, the full variable domain is EAGVAQSPRYKIIEKRQSVAFWCNPISGHATLYWYQQILGQGPKLLIQFQNNGVVDDSQLPKDRFSAERLKGVDSTLKIQPAKLEDSAVYLCASSLQREGGEQYFGPGTRLTVT.

V gene TRBV4-2 combines with J gene TRBJ2-1, with 11 bases that match TRBD2. Germline V gives CDR1 LGHNA, CDR2 YNFKEQ. J lost 7 bases, V lost 10 bases, and 15 bases had no gene match. The CDR3 covers 16 residues. CDR3 region: CATAQGVAGGDNEQFF. In DNA form, the CDR3 reads TGTGCCACCGCCCAAGGAGTAGCGGGAGGGGATAATGAGCAGTTCTTC.

The chain links TRBV7-2 to TRBJ2-7, with TRBD2 as a possible D gene (6 bases). Trimming cost V 3 bases and J 3 bases, with 12 bases left between them. The CDR3 is 14 amino acids. Per germline, CDR1 SGHTA and CDR2 FQGNSA. The chain's CDR3 is CASSFHGSSYEQYF. CDR3 nucleotide sequence: TGTGCCAGCAGCTTTCACGGGAGTAGCTACGAGCAGTACTTC.